The 31 T cell receptor beta chains in this list originate from one sample, sequenced in a study of shared clonotypes between healthy human individuals. The method was immunoSEQ multiplex PCR; TCRdb's version includes in-frame clones alone and lacks a portion of them. In the table there are 950,000 to 1,300,000 clones, 60% to 80% of which are singletons. Sequencing used memory CD4+ T cells sorted from blood. Subset defined: CD45RA-negative fraction. These receptors were collected from a man between 18 and 29 years old in good health.

The CDR3 region has the DNA TGTGCCAGCAGCCGCCGGCTCGGCTCCTACAATGAGCAGTTCTTC. This gives the protein CASSRRLGSYNEQFF. V and J are TRBV7-2 and TRBJ2-1; D remains ambiguous. The CDR3 totals 15 residues. Trimming cost V 5 bases and J 0 bases, with 11 bases left between them. Germline values: CDR1 SGHTA, CDR2 FQGNSA.

CDR3 sequence reads: CASGLWGARTEAFF. For the CDR3, the DNA is TGTGCTAGTGGTTTATGGGGGGCCAGGACTGAAGCTTTCTTT. The chain is built from TRBV12-5 and TRBJ1-1, with D possibly being TRBD1 (6 bases). The CDR3 sequence is 14 residues long. V dropped 3 bases and J dropped 5 bases, with 13 bases sitting between them. CDR1 is LGHNT, CDR2 FRNRAP, per germline.

This clone was seen a handful of times. The chain employs TRBV5-1 and TRBJ1-1, with 7 bases fitting TRBD1. Germline trimming cut 5 bases from V and 10 bases from J; bases unmatched to any gene: 11. Germline CDR1 is SGHRS and CDR2 is YFSETQ. The CDR3 runs to 13 residues. DNA of the CDR3: TGCGCCAGCAGTCTTGCGGCGTCAGGGGGAGCTTTCTTT. Translating it yields CASSLAASGGAFF. Filled out from reference TRBV5-1 and TRBJ1-1, the complete variable domain reads KAGVTQTPRYLIKTRGQQVTLSCSPISGHRSVSWYQQTPGQGLQFLFEYFSETQRNKGNFPGRFSGRQFSNSRSEMNVSTLELGDSALYLCASSLAASGGAFFGQGTRLTVV.

This sequence joins TRBV9 and TRBJ2-5; TRBD1 might be the D (6 bases). Germline V gives CDR1 SGDLS, CDR2 YYNGEE. The V end lost 4 bases, the J end lost 1 base, and 20 bases lay between the germline ends. The CDR3 covers 17 residues. The CDR3 DNA is TGTGCCAGCAGCCTTGAGGGACATGGGCTAATCCAAGAGACCCAGTACTTC. Encoded protein: CASSLEGHGLIQETQYF.

The chain is built from TRBV30 and TRBJ1-1; 8 positions agree with TRBD1. Germline V gene data show CDR1 as GTSNPN and CDR2 as SVGIG (reference sequence). V lost 4 bases and J lost 5; bases outside the gene matches: 6. The length of the CDR3 is 13 residues. CDR3 residues: CAWTTGVATEAFF. Written as DNA, the CDR3 is TGTGCCTGGACGACAGGGGTGGCGACTGAAGCTTTCTTT.

This clone came up a few times. The gene calls are TRBV4-3 and TRBJ1-6; 8 bases are shared with TRBD1. Germline CDR1 is LGHNA and CDR2 is YSLEER. This CDR3 contains 16 residues. Unmatched junction bases numbered 8, after V lost 0 bases and J lost 10 bases. The CDR3 protein is CASSQDFEQGGSPLHF. The CDR3 coding sequence is TGCGCCAGCAGCCAAGATTTCGAACAGGGGGGATCACCCCTCCACTTT.

The J gene is TRBJ1-2, the V gene TRBV6-1, with D perhaps matching TRBD1 (5 bases). The V end was cut by 4 bases, the J end by 2 bases, with 8 bases between. Germline V gives CDR1 MNHNS, CDR2 SASEGT. The length of the CDR3 is 13 residues. The CDR3 is CASSVGLNYGYTF. DNA of the CDR3: TGTGCCAGCAGTGTGGGACTGAACTATGGCTACACCTTC.

This clone was detected only a few times. The V and J genes are TRBV28 and TRBJ1-2; no clear D gene. Germline CDR1 and CDR2: MDHEN and SYDVKM. The ends were cut back, 5 bases at V and 4 bases at J, with 11 bases in the middle. CDR3 size: 13 residues. This chain's CDR3 is CASSPVKGYGYTF. The CDR3 nucleotides read TGTGCCAGCAGTCCCGTGAAGGGCTATGGCTACACCTTC.

The rearrangement links TRBV18 to TRBJ2-7; the D call may be TRBD1 or TRBD2 (5 bases each). Deletions cut 3 bases from V and 3 bases from J, with 12 bases between. Germline CDR1 and CDR2: KGHSH and LQKENI. CDR3 length: 14 residues. In DNA form, the CDR3 reads TGTGCCAGCTCACCGATCGGGACGGACTACGAGCAGTACTTC. It is translated as CASSPIGTDYEQYF. Using reference TRBV18 and TRBJ2-7 for the parts outside the CDR3, the full variable domain is NAGVMQNPRHLVRRRGQEARLRCSPMKGHSHVYWYRQLPEEGLKFMVYLQKENIIDESGMPKERFSAEFPKEGPSILRIQQVVRGDSAAYFCASSPIGTDYEQYFGPGTRLTVT.

The chain has TRBV6-5 and TRBJ1-5, with 11 nucleotides matching TRBD1. V dropped 6 bases and J dropped 6; count of bases not matched to a gene: 7. This CDR3 spans 15 amino acids. CDR1 is MNHEY, CDR2 SVGAGI, per germline. As DNA, the CDR3 is TGTGCCAGCAGGAGGACAGGGGGCAATCTTCAGCCCCAGCATTTT. Its protein is CASRRTGGNLQPQHF.

Points on this clone: It may be a read error: a sequence one base away is much more abundant. This chain uses TRBV16 with TRBJ2-3; D uncertain. Germline values: CDR1 KGHSY, CDR2 FQNENV. Trimming took off 5 bases at V and 5 bases at J, with 5 bases between the two ends. This CDR3 region has 11 residues. CDR3 nucleotides: TGTGCCAGCAGCTCCATAGATACGCAGTATTTT. This encodes CASSSIDTQYF.

The CDR3 bases are TGTGCCAGCAGTAAAGACACGGGGAGAGAGACCCAGTACTTC. Its translation: CASSKDTGRETQYF. The chain carries TRBV6-5 and TRBJ2-5; maybe TRBD2 (5 bases). Per germline, CDR1 MNHEY and CDR2 SVGAGI. The CDR3 has 14 residues. With 5 bases removed from V and 4 bases from J, the gap between germline ends came to 14 bases.

The chain recombines TRBV13 with TRBJ1-1; D is ambiguous. Trimming removed 7 bases at V and 4 bases at J, with 13 bases between. This CDR3 is 13 amino acids long. In germline, CDR1 is PRHDT, CDR2 FYEKMQ (reference sequence). The CDR3 region has the DNA TGTGCCAGCAAAGCTAAGATGAGCACTGAAGCTTTCTTT. Its protein product is CASKAKMSTEAFF.

The sample holds many counts of this clone. The chain couples TRBV19 to TRBJ1-3; 7 bases are a match to TRBD1. This CDR3 has 14 residues. Germline CDR1 is LNHDA and CDR2 is SQIVND (reference sequence). The V segment lost 6 bases and the J segment 2 bases; nucleotides outside the gene matches: 4. CDR3 in DNA: TGTGCCAGTAGCAGGGACAGCACTGGAAACACCATATATTTT. Protein product: CASSRDSTGNTIYF.

This clone appeared once. The rearrangement joins TRBV6-1 to TRBJ1-5, with 12 bases matching TRBD1. The CDR3 is made up of 15 amino acids. CDR1 is MNHNS and CDR2 is SASEGT in the germline V gene. J lost 2 bases, V lost 6 bases, and 2 bases had no gene match. The CDR3, as DNA: TGTGCCAGCAGAGGGACAGGGGGCGGCAATCAGCCCCAGCATTTT. It translates to CASRGTGGGNQPQHF.

The chain is built from TRBV7-2 and TRBJ2-1, with TRBD2 matching over 11 bases. In germline, CDR1 is SGHTA, CDR2 FQGNSA. Unmatched junction bases numbered 2, after V lost 5 bases and J lost 2 bases. There are 15 residues in the CDR3. CDR3 amino acids: CASSQLAGAYNEQFF. The CDR3, as DNA: TGTGCCAGCAGCCAACTAGCGGGGGCCTACAATGAGCAGTTCTTC.

This clone appeared once. The genes are TRBV4-1 and TRBJ1-5; the D gene is possibly TRBD1 (5 bases). Deletions cut 5 bases from V and 3 bases from J, with 14 bases between. The CDR3 has 15 amino acids. The germline V gene has CDR1 MGHRA and CDR2 YSYEKL. The CDR3 is CASSLGQADNQPQHF. As DNA, the CDR3 is TGCGCCAGCAGCTTGGGGCAGGCGGACAATCAGCCCCAGCATTTT.

This clone was detected many times. CDR3 DNA: TGTGCCAGCACCCCGACAGGGGCGAGCGGCTACACCTTC. It translates to CASTPTGASGYTF. The chain has TRBV7-2 and TRBJ1-2, with 8 bases that match TRBD1. This CDR3 spans 13 amino acids. The trim removed 7 bases at V and 8 bases at J, leaving 9 bases unmatched. Germline lookup yields CDR1 SGHTA and CDR2 FQGNSA.

Concerning this clone itself: A much larger clone differs from this one at a single base, so this may be a read error. Other DNA sequences in this sample translate to the same CDR3. The chain couples TRBV27 to TRBJ1-5; a possible D gene is TRBD1 (6 bases). This CDR3 spans 16 amino acids. Germline V gives CDR1 MNHEY, CDR2 SMNVEV (reference sequence). Trimming left V 0 bases short and J 0 bases short, with 9 bases between. This CDR3 is CASSLSGGPSNQPQHF. The CDR3 DNA reads TGTGCCAGCAGTTTATCGGGGGGGCCTAGCAATCAGCCCCAGCATTTT.

V is TRBV27 and J is TRBJ1-6; possibly TRBD1 for D (6 bases). CDR1 and CDR2 from the germline V gene are MNHEY and SMNVEV (reference sequence). This CDR3 has 17 residues. Trimming took off 3 bases at V and 0 bases at J, with 12 bases between the two ends. CDR3 amino acids: CASSFSRGPSYNSPLHF. The CDR3 DNA is TGTGCCAGCAGTTTCTCCCGGGGGCCCTCCTATAATTCACCCCTCCACTTT.

This chain connects TRBV28 to TRBJ1-2; no clear D gene. The CDR3 length is 15 residues. The V gene lost 2 bases and the J gene lost 7 bases, with 17 bases spanning the gap. CDR1 is MDHEN and CDR2 is SYDVKM in the germline V gene. This CDR3 is CASSLGATDYSGYTF. CDR3 in DNA: TGTGCCAGCAGTTTAGGAGCGACGGACTATAGTGGCTACACCTTC.

The genes are TRBV19 and TRBJ2-7; either TRBD1 or TRBD2 may fit D (6 bases each). Looked up from germline, CDR1 is LNHDA and CDR2 is SQIVND (reference sequence). Trimming pared 9 bases from V and 1 base from J, leaving 16 bases between. The CDR3 runs 14 residues. As DNA, the CDR3 is TGTGCCAGCAGAGAAGGGGGACTTTCCTACGAGCAGTACTTC. The encoded protein is CASREGGLSYEQYF.

Regarding this clone: The same CDR3 can be traced to other DNA sequences in this sample. The rearrangement links TRBV29-1 to TRBJ1-1; a weak D match, TRBD1 (6 bases). V lost 3 bases and J lost 5, with 13 bases in between. The germline gives CDR1 SQVTM, CDR2 ANQGSEA. The CDR3 is 13 residues long. CDR3 sequence (DNA): TGCAGCGTTGATCCCGGGGGGGCAACTGAAGCTTTCTTT. Protein sequence: CSVDPGGATEAFF.

This chain uses TRBV7-2 with TRBJ1-4; 9 nucleotides align to TRBD1. The ends lost 5 bases at V and 0 bases at J; junction bases unmatched: 7. CDR1 SGHTA and CDR2 FQGNSA come from the germline V gene. This CDR3 has 17 residues. The CDR3, as DNA: TGTGCCAGCAGCCGGACAGGGGTCCCTTCAACTAATGAAAAACTGTTTTTT. Protein product: CASSRTGVPSTNEKLFF.

This chain joins TRBV5-1 and TRBJ1-1; D is undetermined. The germline V gene has CDR1 SGHRS and CDR2 YFSETQ. V lost 2 bases, J lost 7 bases, and 12 bases lay in between. The CDR3 is 13 amino acids. The CDR3 nucleotides read TGCGCCAGCAGCTTAAATCTCGGGGATGAAGCTTTCTTT. This sequence encodes CASSLNLGDEAFF.

V and J are TRBV10-3 and TRBJ1-6; 7 nucleotides agree with TRBD1. There are 15 residues in the CDR3. The junction had 7 bases not matched to a gene; V was cut back by 2 bases and J by 9 bases. Germline V CDR1 and CDR2: ENHRY, SYGVKD. The DNA of the CDR3 is TGTGCCATCAGTGAGGATGTGACAGGGACTTCACCCCTCCACTTT. Encoded protein: CAISEDVTGTSPLHF.

Notes on this clone: Other nucleotide sequences from this sample produce the same CDR3. This chain uses TRBV5-1 with TRBJ2-5, with 9 positions matching TRBD1. CDR3 length: 14 residues. Germline V gene sequence: CDR1 SGHRS, CDR2 YFSETQ. J gave up 2 bases and V 4 bases, and 3 bases lay outside the gene matches. CDR3 coding DNA: TGCGCCAGCAGCAAAGGGACAGGGCAAGAGACCCAGTACTTC. Protein product: CASSKGTGQETQYF.

This clone appeared a single time. The V and J genes are TRBV6-5 and TRBJ2-5; D gene unclear. Germline CDR1 MNHEY, CDR2 SVGAGI. Trimming stripped 5 bases from V and 5 bases from J, with 6 bases between. The CDR3 consists of 11 residues. CDR3 sequence reads: CASSVTETQYF. The CDR3 DNA is TGTGCCAGCAGTGTCACGGAGACCCAGTACTTC.

Only one count was recorded for this clone. This chain joins TRBV18 and TRBJ1-6; possibly TRBD1 for D (6 bases). Per germline, CDR1 KGHSH and CDR2 LQKENI. The ends were cut back, 5 bases at V and 7 bases at J, with 24 bases in the middle. The CDR3 length is 18 residues. CDR3 nucleotides: TGTGCCAGCTCAGACCGAATCAGGGGTCCCCTTTCAAATTCACCCCTCCACTTT. Translating gives CASSDRIRGPLSNSPLHF. The full variable domain, rest sourced from reference TRBV18 and TRBJ1-6, is NAGVMQNPRHLVRRRGQEARLRCSPMKGHSHVYWYRQLPEEGLKFMVYLQKENIIDESGMPKERFSAEFPKEGPSILRIQQVVRGDSAAYFCASSDRIRGPLSNSPLHFGNGTRLTVT.

The V and J genes are TRBV5-1 and TRBJ2-6; D is unclear. The CDR3 runs to 16 residues. Trimming removed 0 bases from V and 2 bases from J, with 9 bases in between. CDR1 SGHRS and CDR2 YFSETQ come from the germline V gene. CDR3 nucleotides: TGCGCCAGCAGCTTGGGTGTGACAACTGGGGCCAACGTCCTGACTTTC. This gives the protein CASSLGVTTGANVLTF. The full variable domain, in which reference TRBV5-1 and TRBJ2-6 provide the parts outside the CDR3, is KAGVTQTPRYLIKTRGQQVTLSCSPISGHRSVSWYQQTPGQGLQFLFEYFSETQRNKGNFPGRFSGRQFSNSRSEMNVSTLELGDSALYLCASSLGVTTGANVLTFGAGSRLTVL.

This clone was recorded once. V gene TRBV2 combines with J gene TRBJ2-3; no definite D call. Germline V CDR1 and CDR2: SNHLY, FYNNEI. V shed 4 bases and J shed 5 bases, with 7 bases lying between them. CDR3 size: 12 residues. CDR3 amino acids: CASSVVGDTQYF. The CDR3 nucleotides read TGTGCCAGCAGTGTGGTGGGAGATACGCAGTATTTT.